This TCR beta chain appears in the sequencing data of a study of blood T cell repertoires in COVID-19. Study context: Both acute and convalescent COVID-19 samples were obtained from the United States, Italy and Spain.

The repertoire was sequenced with immunoSEQ multiplex PCR; TCRdb's copy has only in-frame clones and lacks some. The sample yields fewer than 500,000 clones, roughly 86% seen once. Looked up from germline, CDR1 is SGHVS and CDR2 is FQNEAQ. This CDR3 is built from 15 residues. V lost 5 bases and J 0 bases, leaving 13 bases between the germline ends. This clonotype originated in a young man who had recovered from COVID-19. The sample was PBMCs or T cells enriched from blood (not recorded which). This chain connects TRBV7-8 to TRBJ1-1, with D unresolved. The CDR3 DNA reads TGTGCCAGCAGCCGCCAAGAGTTCATGAACACTGAAGCTTTCTTT. Protein sequence: CASSRQEFMNTEAFF.